The entry that follows covers one T cell receptor (beta chain) sequence. Its cognate antigen is unknown. TCRdb's table, derived via immunoSEQ multiplex PCR, lists solely in-frame clones and lacks some. The sample lists about 110,000 clones, around 87% occurring once. CD4+CD25+CD127- Tregs, CD4+CD25- non-Tregs, CD4 and CD8 cells were sorted. Germline V CDR1 and CDR2: SGHDT, YYEEEE. V gave up 3 bases and J gave up 9 bases; unmatched junction bases: 8. The CDR3 consists of 14 residues. These data originate in a study of Tregs in tolerant kidney transplant recipients. Study findings and constraints: Biological reproducibility was not directly addressed, but technical replication error appeared minimal. Tregs expanded with activated donor B cells seemed most donor-specific. In tolerant patients, donor-specific Tregs outgrew total Tregs, suggesting antigen-driven expansion.

Sequenced material: CD4+ T cells from blood, taken before the transplant. The receptor was isolated from a human donor who received a combined kidney and bone marrow transplant. The V gene is TRBV5-6, the J gene TRBJ2-1; 8 positions agree with TRBD2. The CDR3 here is CASSSETSDTEQFF. The CDR3 DNA follows: TGTGCCAGCAGCTCTGAGACTAGCGACACTGAGCAGTTCTTC.